These 9 T cell receptor beta chains came from one sample sequenced in a study of T cells in Graves' hyperthyroidism and ophthalmopathy. Amplified TCR beta CDR3 regions derived from RNA transcripts. The HTBI primer set was used in a first-round RT-PCR of the TCR CDR3. From the multiplex PCR reads, TCRdb called clonotypes with MiXCR, one entry per CDR3 protein. The sample includes hundreds of thousands of distinct CDR3 sequences, roughly 15% of them seen just once. The sample comprised blood. All receptors come from a woman between 18 and 30 years old with Graves' ophthalmopathy.

This clonotype was detected ten times or more. CDR3 bases: TGTGCCAGCAGCCCTCCGACAGGGGGCGACACCGGGGAGCTGTTTTTT. Translation: CASSPPTGGDTGELFF. This chain joins TRBV9 and TRBJ2-2; 10 bases map to TRBD1. CDR3 size: 16 residues. In germline, CDR1 is SGDLS, CDR2 YYNGEE. The ends lost 4 bases at V and 3 bases at J; junction bases unmatched: 6.

This clonotype was seen repeatedly, ten times or more. This chain joins TRBV30 and TRBJ1-2; no clear D gene. The ends were cut back, 1 base at V and 4 bases at J, with 13 bases in the middle. This CDR3 is 14 amino acids long. Germline lookup yields CDR1 GTSNPN and CDR2 SVGIG (reference sequence). The CDR3 DNA follows: TGTGCCTGGAGTGACATGGAGGGATTCTATGGCTACACCTTC. As protein: CAWSDMEGFYGYTF.

The DNA for the CDR3 is TGTGCCAGCAGCCAGAGCGGAGGGGAGCTGTTTTTT. It translates to CASSQSGGELFF. The rearrangement links TRBV6-2 or TRBV6-3 to TRBJ2-2; tentative D call: TRBD2 (5 bases). Trimming cost V 6 bases and J 8 bases, with 10 bases left between them. CDR3 length equals 12 residues. The V gene's germline CDR1 is MNHEY and CDR2 SVGEGT.

This clonotype was recorded at least ten times. This sequence joins TRBV6-1 and TRBJ2-1; unclear D gene. The CDR3 spans 13 residues. V was clipped by 0 bases and J by 7 bases, with 7 bases between them. CDR1 is MNHNS, CDR2 SASEGT, per germline. The CDR3 bases are TGTGCCAGCAGTGAAGCGCCCGGGAATGAGCAGTTCTTC. It translates to CASSEAPGNEQFF.

This clonotype was found many times. The chain has TRBV15 and TRBJ2-7, with D unresolved. The CDR3 contains 14 residues. V lost 0 bases to trimming and J lost 4 bases, with 10 bases between them. The germline CDR1 and CDR2 sequences are LNHNV and YYDKDF (reference sequence). CDR3 DNA: TGTGCCACCAGCAGAGATCCATCCCCGTACGAGCAGTACTTC. The encoded protein is CATSRDPSPYEQYF. The full variable domain, rest sourced from reference TRBV15 and TRBJ2-7, is DAMVIQNPRYQVTQFGKPVTLSCSQTLNHNVMYWYQQKSSQAPKLLFHYYDKDFNNEADTPDNFQSRRPNTSFCFLDIRSPGLGDTAMYLCATSRDPSPYEQYFGPGTRLTVT.

This clonotype was found many times. In nucleotides, the CDR3 is TGTGCCAGTAGTATCACCGGGACAGGATCCTACGAGCAGTACTTC. This sequence encodes CASSITGTGSYEQYF. The chain employs TRBV19 and TRBJ2-7, with 8 positions matching TRBD1. Germline V gene sequence: CDR1 LNHDA, CDR2 SQIVND (reference sequence). The CDR3 is made up of 15 amino acids. V shed 3 bases, J shed 1 base, and the junction held 5 bases outside the gene matches.

This clonotype was seen many times. The chain recombines TRBV28 with TRBJ2-6, with D maybe TRBD2 (6 bases). V dropped 5 bases and J dropped 2 bases, with 16 bases sitting between them. Germline-derived CDR1 and CDR2 are MDHEN and SYDVKM. The CDR3 length is 17 residues. The CDR3 protein is CASSPRPRGTGANVLTF. CDR3 nucleotide sequence: TGTGCCAGCAGTCCACGCCCCCGGGGGACTGGGGCCAACGTCCTGACTTTC.

This clonotype was recorded many times. The rearrangement links TRBV5-6 to TRBJ2-2; D gene ambiguous. The V gene lost 5 bases and the J gene lost 4 bases, with 9 bases spanning the gap. The CDR3 is made up of 13 amino acids. Germline V gene data show CDR1 as SGHDT and CDR2 as YYEEEE. In DNA, the CDR3 is TGTGCCAGCAGGCGACAAGCCACCGGGGAGCTGTTTTTT. The encoded protein is CASRRQATGELFF.

The chain links TRBV20-1 to TRBJ2-4; 11 positions agree with TRBD2. J was trimmed by 10 bases and V by 2 bases; bases with no gene match: 4. CDR3 length equals 13 residues. Germline CDR1 DFQATT, CDR2 SNEGSKA (reference sequence). The CDR3 sequence: CSARPGLAAIQYF. The DNA for the CDR3 is TGCAGTGCTAGACCGGGACTAGCGGCGATTCAGTACTTC.